This T cell receptor (beta chain) was profiled in a study of cytomegalovirus exposure and HLA in healthy donors. General study results and limits: Clonal expansion was found to be greater in HLA-associated TCR beta chains than in equally common others in a later analysis. In an earlier analysis, about 87% or about 30%: the productive usage of most TCR beta V segments. Most CMV-associated TCR beta chains were later found to appear HLA-restricted. Investigators reported 164 TCR beta chains as tied to cytomegalovirus.

Germline-derived CDR1 and CDR2 are SGHRS and YFSETQ. Between the trimmed V and J ends, which lost 2 bases and 3 bases, there was a span of 15 bases. CDR3 length: 15 amino acids. PCR used 60 Vbeta primers and 13 Jbeta primers. Some clones are missing from TCRdb's copy, which holds only in-frame ones; the method was immunoSEQ multiplex PCR. Among around 200,000 clones listed, roughly 82% were seen once. This clone was detected once. The antigen is unknown. This receptor was taken from a man aged 35 to 55 in good health and CMV-seropositive. The J gene is TRBJ2-7, the V gene TRBV5-1; D possibly corresponds to TRBD1 (6 bases). The source material was PBMCs. Here the CDR3 DNA reads TGCGCCAGCAGCTTAAATTTGGGACACATCTACGAGCAGTACTTC. Translating gives CASSLNLGHIYEQYF.